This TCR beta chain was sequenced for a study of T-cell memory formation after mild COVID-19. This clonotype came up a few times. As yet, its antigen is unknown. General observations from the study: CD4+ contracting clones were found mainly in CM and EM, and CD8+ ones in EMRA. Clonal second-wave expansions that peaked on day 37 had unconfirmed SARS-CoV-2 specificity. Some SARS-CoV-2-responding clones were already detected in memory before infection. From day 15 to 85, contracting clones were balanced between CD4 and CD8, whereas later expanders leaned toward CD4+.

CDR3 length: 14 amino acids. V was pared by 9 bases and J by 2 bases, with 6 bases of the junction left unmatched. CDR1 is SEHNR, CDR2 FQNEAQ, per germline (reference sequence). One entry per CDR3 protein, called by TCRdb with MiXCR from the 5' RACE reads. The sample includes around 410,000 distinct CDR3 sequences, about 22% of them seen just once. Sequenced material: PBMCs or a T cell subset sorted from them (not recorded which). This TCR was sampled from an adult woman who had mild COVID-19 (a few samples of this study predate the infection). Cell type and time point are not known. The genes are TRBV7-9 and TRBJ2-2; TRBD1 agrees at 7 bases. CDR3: CASRTGVNTGELFF. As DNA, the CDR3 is TGTGCCAGTCGAACAGGGGTAAACACCGGGGAGCTGTTTTTT.